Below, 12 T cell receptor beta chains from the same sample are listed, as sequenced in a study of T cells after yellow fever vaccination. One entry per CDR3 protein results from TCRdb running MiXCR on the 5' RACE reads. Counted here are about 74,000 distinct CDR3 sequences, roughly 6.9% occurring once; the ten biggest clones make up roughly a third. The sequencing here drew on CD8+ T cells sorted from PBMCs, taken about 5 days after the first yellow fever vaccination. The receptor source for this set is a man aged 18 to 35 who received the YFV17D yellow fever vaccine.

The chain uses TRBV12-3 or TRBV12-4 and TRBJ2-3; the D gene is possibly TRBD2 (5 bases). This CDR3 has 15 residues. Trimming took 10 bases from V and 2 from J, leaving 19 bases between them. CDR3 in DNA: TGTGCCACTTCCAACCCAGCCCGGGACACAGATACGCAGTATTTT. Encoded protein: CATSNPARDTDTQYF.

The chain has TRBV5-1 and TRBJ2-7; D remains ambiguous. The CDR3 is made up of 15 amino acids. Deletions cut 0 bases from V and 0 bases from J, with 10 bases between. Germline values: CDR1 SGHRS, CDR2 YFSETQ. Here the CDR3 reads CASSLAGLSSYEQYV. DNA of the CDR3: TGCGCCAGCAGCTTGGCCGGCCTCAGCTCCTACGAGCAGTACGTC.

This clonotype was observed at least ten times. The DNA of the CDR3 is TGTGCCAGTAGCGGGGCGTCAGGGAAAGAGACCCAGTACTTC. Translated: CASSGASGKETQYF. This chain uses TRBV19 with TRBJ2-5, with D possibly being TRBD1 or TRBD2 (5 bases each). Germline CDR1 is LNHDA and CDR2 is SQIVND (reference sequence). This CDR3 comprises 14 residues. V was clipped by 6 bases and J by 3 bases, with 14 bases between them. Using reference TRBV19 and TRBJ2-5 for the parts outside the CDR3, the full variable domain is DGGITQSPKYLFRKEGQNVTLSCEQNLNHDAMYWYRQDPGQGLRLIYYSQIVNDFQKGDIAEGYSVSREKKESFPLTVTSAQKNPTAFYLCASSGASGKETQYFGPGTRLLVL.

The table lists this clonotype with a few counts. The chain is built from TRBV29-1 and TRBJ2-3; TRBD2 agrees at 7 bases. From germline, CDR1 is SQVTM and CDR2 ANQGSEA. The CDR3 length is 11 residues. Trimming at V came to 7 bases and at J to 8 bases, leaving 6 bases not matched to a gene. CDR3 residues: CSATPGGTQYF. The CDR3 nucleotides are TGCAGCGCCACACCGGGGGGTACGCAGTATTTT.

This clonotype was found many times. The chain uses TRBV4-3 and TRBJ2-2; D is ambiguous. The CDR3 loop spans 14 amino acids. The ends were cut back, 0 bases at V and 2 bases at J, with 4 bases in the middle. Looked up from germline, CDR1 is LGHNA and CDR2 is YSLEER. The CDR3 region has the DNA TGCGCCAGCAGCCAAGATGGCAACACCGGGGAGCTGTTTTTT. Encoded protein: CASSQDGNTGELFF.

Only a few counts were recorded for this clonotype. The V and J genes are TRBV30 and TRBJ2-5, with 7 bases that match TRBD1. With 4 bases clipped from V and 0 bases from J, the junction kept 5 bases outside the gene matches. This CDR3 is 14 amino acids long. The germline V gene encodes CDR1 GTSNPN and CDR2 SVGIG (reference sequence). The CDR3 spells CAWTGTVDQETQYF. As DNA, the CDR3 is TGTGCCTGGACCGGGACAGTTGACCAAGAGACCCAGTACTTC. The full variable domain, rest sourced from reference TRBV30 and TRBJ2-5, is SQTIHQWPATLVQPVGSPLSLECTVEGTSNPNLYWYRQAAGRGLQLLFYSVGIGQISSEVPQNLSASRPQDRQFILSSKKLLLSDSGFYLCAWTGTVDQETQYFGPGTRLLVL.

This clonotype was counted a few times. In DNA, the CDR3 is TGCGCCAGCAGCTTGGGCCCCCAGAGGGCCGACCGAGAAGCTTTCTTT. Protein sequence: CASSLGPQRADREAFF. This chain uses TRBV4-1 with TRBJ1-1, with D hard to call. Germline CDR1 and CDR2: MGHRA and YSYEKL. This CDR3 is built from 16 residues. The V gene lost 5 bases and the J gene lost 8 bases, with 24 bases spanning the gap.

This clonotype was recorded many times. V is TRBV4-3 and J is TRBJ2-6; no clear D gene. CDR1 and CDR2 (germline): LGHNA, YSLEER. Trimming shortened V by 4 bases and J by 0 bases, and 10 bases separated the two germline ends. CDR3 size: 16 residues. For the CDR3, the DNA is TGCGCCAGCAGCCCTTACGGTGTCTCTGGGGCCAACGTCCTGACTTTC. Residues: CASSPYGVSGANVLTF.

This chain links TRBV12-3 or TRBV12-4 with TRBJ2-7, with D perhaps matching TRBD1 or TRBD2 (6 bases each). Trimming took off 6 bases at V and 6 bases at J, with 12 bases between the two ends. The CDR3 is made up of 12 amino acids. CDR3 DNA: TGTGCCAGCAGGTTCGGGGGCGGCGAGCAGTACGTC. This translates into CASRFGGGEQYV.

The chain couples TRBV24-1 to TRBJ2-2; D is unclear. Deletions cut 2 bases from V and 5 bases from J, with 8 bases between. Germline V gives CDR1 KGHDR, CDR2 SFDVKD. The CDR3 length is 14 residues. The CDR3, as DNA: TGTGCCACCAGTGATTGGGTCAGGACCGGGGAGCTGTTTTTT. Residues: CATSDWVRTGELFF.

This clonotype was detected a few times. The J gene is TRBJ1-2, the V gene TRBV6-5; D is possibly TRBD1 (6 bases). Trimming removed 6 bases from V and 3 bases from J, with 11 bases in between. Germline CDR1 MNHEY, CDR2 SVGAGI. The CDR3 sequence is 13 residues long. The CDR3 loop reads CASSGGGDYGYTF. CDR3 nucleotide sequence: TGTGCCAGCAGCGGGGGCGGAGACTATGGCTACACCTTC.

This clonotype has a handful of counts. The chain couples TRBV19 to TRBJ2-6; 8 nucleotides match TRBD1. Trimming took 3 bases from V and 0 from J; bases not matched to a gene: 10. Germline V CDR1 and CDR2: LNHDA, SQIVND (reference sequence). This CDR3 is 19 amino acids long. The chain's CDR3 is CASSIGTGRTLSGANVLTF. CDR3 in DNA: TGTGCCAGTAGTATTGGGACAGGCCGAACCCTCTCTGGGGCCAACGTCCTGACTTTC.